The sequence of this T cell receptor beta chain was determined in a study of early T cells in non-severe SARS-CoV-2 infection. MiXCR, applied by TCRdb to the 5' RACE reads, yields one record per CDR3 protein. This sample carries approximately 67,000 distinct CDR3 sequences, 9.5% to 13% of them seen once, and the ten largest clones take less than 5%. The V and J ends lost 11 bases and 6 bases respectively, with 20 bases between them. This CDR3 spans 13 amino acids. Germline V gives CDR1 SEHNR, CDR2 FQNEAQ (reference sequence). This TCR was sampled from an adult who was a healthcare worker with PCR-confirmed SARS-CoV-2 infection or an uninfected control (not recorded which). Source material: whole blood. The chain links TRBV7-9 to TRBJ2-7; D is unclear. Here the CDR3 DNA reads TGTGCCGTACCCTGGGGTATTTTTGGCGAGCAGTACTTC. Its translation: CAVPWGIFGEQYF. Full variable domain (remainder filled in from reference TRBV7-9 and TRBJ2-7): DTGVSQNPRHKITKRGQNVTFRCDPISEHNRLYWYRQTLGQGPEFLTYFQNEAQLEKSRLLSDRFSAERPKGSFSTLEIQRTEQGDSAMYLCAVPWGIFGEQYFGPGTRLTVT.